One sample yielded the 11 T cell receptor beta chains listed below, sequenced in a study of OX40 agonist ivuxolimab in advanced cancers. Generated by immunoSEQ multiplex PCR, the TCRdb table keeps only in-frame clones and is missing some. The repertoire consists of about 26,000 clones, with over 80% occurring once and the leading ten covering around 27%. The sample consisted of CD4+ or CD8+ T cells sorted from blood, taken in a trial of the OX40 agonist ivuxolimab. The origin of the receptors is an adult with an advanced solid tumor such as melanoma, head and neck, liver or kidney cancer.

The chain recombines TRBV7-6 with TRBJ1-3; 8 nucleotides match TRBD1. This CDR3 is 16 amino acids long. V trimming: 5 bases; J trimming: 4 bases; junction bases outside the gene matches: 10. Germline-derived CDR1 and CDR2 are SGHVS and FNYEAQ. The CDR3 region is CASSARGTGLGNTIYF. The CDR3 DNA reads as TGTGCCAGCAGCGCGAGGGGGACAGGCCTAGGAAACACCATATATTTT.

The rearrangement uses TRBV28 and TRBJ1-5; perhaps TRBD1 as D (5 bases). V was pared by 6 bases and J by 4 bases, with 16 bases between. CDR3 length: 15 residues. CDR1 is MDHEN, CDR2 SYDVKM, per germline. The CDR3 is CASSQRFGGNQPQHF. The DNA for the CDR3 is TGTGCCAGCAGCCAGCGGTTTGGGGGGAATCAGCCCCAGCATTTT.

This clone showed up just once. The chain recombines TRBV19 with TRBJ2-3; TRBD1 might be the D (6 bases). The CDR3 runs to 14 residues. Trimming stripped 6 bases from V and 2 bases from J, with 12 bases between. Germline lookup yields CDR1 LNHDA and CDR2 SQIVND (reference sequence). In nucleotides, the CDR3 is TGTGCCAGTAGGGTCAGGGGAAACACAGATACGCAGTATTTT. Translated, it gives CASRVRGNTDTQYF.

V usage is TRBV27 and J usage is TRBJ2-1; perhaps TRBD2 as D (6 bases). This CDR3 contains 13 residues. The germline V gene encodes CDR1 MNHEY and CDR2 SMNVEV (reference sequence). The V end was cut by 8 bases, the J end by 7 bases, with 15 bases between. In DNA, the CDR3 is TGTGCCAGCGGACTAAACTTGGGGAATGAGCAGTTCTTC. Protein product: CASGLNLGNEQFF.

CDR3 sequence: CATSRDRGSNYGYTF. In DNA form, the CDR3 reads TGTGCCACCAGCAGAGATCGGGGCAGTAACTATGGCTACACCTTC. The chain joins TRBV15 to TRBJ1-2; weak D call: TRBD1 (5 bases). The CDR3 consists of 15 residues. Germline CDR1 is LNHNV and CDR2 is YYDKDF (reference sequence). V was clipped by 0 bases and J by 1 base, with 9 bases between them.

This chain connects TRBV7-6 to TRBJ1-6; D perhaps matches TRBD1 (5 bases). The V gene lost 5 bases and the J gene lost 4 bases, with 9 bases spanning the gap. The CDR3 length is 14 residues. Looked up from germline, CDR1 is SGHVS and CDR2 is FNYEAQ. The CDR3 bases are TGTGCCAGCAGCCCGGGGGGTTATAATTCACCCCTCCACTTT. It yields the protein CASSPGGYNSPLHF.

This clone was counted once. This chain connects TRBV14 to TRBJ2-7; TRBD2 is a possible D gene (6 bases). CDR1 is SGHDN and CDR2 is FVKESK in the germline V gene. This CDR3 region has 12 residues. The V end lost 3 bases, the J end lost 6 bases, and 9 bases lay between the germline ends. DNA for the CDR3: TGTGCCAGCAGCCAGGTGGGAGGCGAGCAGTACTTC. Protein: CASSQVGGEQYF.

This clone was detected once. This sequence joins TRBV6-5 and TRBJ1-1; tentatively, D is TRBD1 (6 bases). Trimming left V 7 bases short and J 1 base short, with 16 bases between. This CDR3 is built from 15 residues. Germline V gene sequence: CDR1 MNHEY, CDR2 SVGAGI. The CDR3 loop reads CASKSSGQSNTEAFF. The DNA of the CDR3 is TGTGCCAGCAAATCCTCGGGACAATCGAACACTGAAGCTTTCTTT.

The DNA of the CDR3 is TGTGCCAGCAGGAACCCCGTTGGCTACACCTTC. Translated, it gives CASRNPVGYTF. V is TRBV6-1 and J is TRBJ1-2, with D uncertain. The CDR3 consists of 11 residues. CDR1 is MNHNS and CDR2 is SASEGT in the germline V gene. Trimming removed 6 bases at V and 7 bases at J, with 9 bases between.

The rearrangement uses TRBV6-1 and TRBJ1-6, with 10 positions matching TRBD1. This CDR3 region has 15 residues. CDR1 and CDR2 (germline): MNHNS, SASEGT. J gave up 7 bases and V 4 bases, and 4 bases lay outside the gene matches. Written as DNA, the CDR3 is TGTGCCAGCAGTGGGGACAGGGGATGGAATTCACCCCTCCACTTT. Amino acid sequence: CASSGDRGWNSPLHF.

The CDR3: CASSAPQNYGYTF. CDR3 sequence (DNA): TGTGCCAGCAGCGCGCCTCAAAACTATGGCTACACCTTC. The chain uses TRBV5-6 and TRBJ1-2; no firm D call. The CDR3 has 13 residues. With 4 bases removed from V and 2 bases from J, the gap between germline ends came to 9 bases. In germline, CDR1 is SGHDT, CDR2 YYEEEE.